A selection of T cell receptor beta chains follows, all from one sample in a study of T cells after yellow fever vaccination. From the 5' RACE reads, TCRdb called clonotypes with MiXCR, one entry per CDR3 protein. This table holds roughly 160,000 distinct CDR3 sequences, around 8.5% found once. The source material was CD8+ T cells sorted from PBMCs, sampled 45 days after the yellow fever booster vaccination. The receptors originated from a man aged 18 to 30 who received the YFV17D yellow fever vaccine. Each CDR3 is given with its conserved first and last residue. D genes are given only for firm matches. Clone size is not always given. Where it is, it says once, few, many or a class for expanded clones.

j_gene: TRBJ1-5
d_gene: TRBD1
v_gene: TRBV6-1
abundance: NA
CDR3aa: CASSAGTGGFRNQPQHF

j_gene: TRBJ1-5
d_gene: NA
v_gene: TRBV5-5
abundance: few
CDR3aa: CASSDTYYNQPQHF

j_gene: TRBJ1-3
d_gene: NA
v_gene: TRBV2
abundance: few
CDR3aa: CASSDPGGGNTIYF

j_gene: TRBJ1-1
d_gene: NA
v_gene: TRBV7-3
abundance: NA
CDR3aa: CASSPSGSLSDTEAFF

j_gene: TRBJ2-1
d_gene: NA
v_gene: TRBV7-6
abundance: many
CDR3aa: CASIQGPPYNEQFF

j_gene: TRBJ2-7
d_gene: NA
v_gene: TRBV27
abundance: NA
CDR3aa: CASSWVGGEQYF

j_gene: TRBJ2-7
d_gene: NA
v_gene: TRBV7-6
abundance: few
CDR3aa: CASSLSDGVYEQYF

j_gene: TRBJ1-2
d_gene: NA
v_gene: TRBV29-1
abundance: few
CDR3aa: CSVRAEANYGYTF

j_gene: TRBJ2-5
d_gene: NA
v_gene: TRBV6-2/TRBV6-3
abundance: NA
CDR3aa: CARSSRGLRDETQYF

j_gene: TRBJ2-2
d_gene: NA
v_gene: TRBV7-9
abundance: few
CDR3aa: CASSHSVSGELFF

j_gene: TRBJ2-2
d_gene: TRBD2
v_gene: TRBV7-3
abundance: few
CDR3aa: CASSPPGLDPTGELFF

j_gene: TRBJ1-1
d_gene: NA
v_gene: TRBV27
abundance: NA
CDR3aa: CASQAGRGGEAFF

j_gene: TRBJ2-1
d_gene: NA
v_gene: TRBV5-6
abundance: few
CDR3aa: CASSLVVGWGSDEQFF

j_gene: TRBJ1-2
d_gene: NA
v_gene: TRBV10-3
abundance: NA
CDR3aa: CAIGAVGGYTF